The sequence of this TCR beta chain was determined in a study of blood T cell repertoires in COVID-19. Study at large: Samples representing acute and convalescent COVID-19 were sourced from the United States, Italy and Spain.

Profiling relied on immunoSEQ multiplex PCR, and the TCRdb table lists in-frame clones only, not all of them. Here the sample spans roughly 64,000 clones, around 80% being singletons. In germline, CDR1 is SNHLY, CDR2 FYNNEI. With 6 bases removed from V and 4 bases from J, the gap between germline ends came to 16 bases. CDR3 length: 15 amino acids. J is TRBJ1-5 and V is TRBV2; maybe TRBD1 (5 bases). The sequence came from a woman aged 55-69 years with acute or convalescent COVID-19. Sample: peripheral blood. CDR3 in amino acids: CASRAPGVRNQPQHF. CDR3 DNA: TGTGCCAGCAGGGCCCCGGGGGTTAGAAATCAGCCCCAGCATTTT.